A selection of T cell receptor beta chains follows, all from one sample in a study of CD8 T cells in ankylosing spondylitis. Via MiXCR, TCRdb re-called the 5' RACE reads, giving one row per CDR3 protein. Among fewer than 650,000 distinct CDR3 sequences listed, 9.5% to 15% were seen once. Sequencing was carried out using blood, either unsorted or a sorted T cell fraction (not recorded which). Receptor source: a male donor with ankylosing spondylitis. CDR3s leave out the opening cysteine and the closing phenylalanine or tryptophan. Fields, in order: V gene, J gene, D gene, CDR3 protein. A D gene is named only where the DNA matches it firmly.

TRBV6-5,TRBJ1-5,NA,ASSYSFNQPQH
TRBV4-2,TRBJ2-2,NA,ASSPIGQVDTGELF
TRBV5-1,TRBJ1-1,NA,ASSPGQLPKPNTEAF
TRBV7-9,TRBJ1-6,TRBD1,ASSPPGQGADSPLH
TRBV10-3,TRBJ2-7,NA,AIRPQGTHYEQY
TRBV3-1,TRBJ1-1,NA,ASSQDMGTEAF
TRBV20-1,TRBJ2-5,NA,SAPGLEETQY
TRBV9,TRBJ2-1,TRBD2,ASSVASGVYNEQF
TRBV10-3,TRBJ1-2,NA,AISEGRGYYGYT
TRBV20-1,TRBJ1-5,TRBD1,SARPSGQTNQPQH
TRBV29-1,TRBJ1-5,NA,SVVGGDGNQPQH
TRBV4-2,TRBJ2-1,NA,ASSRQSSSIYNEQF
TRBV20-1,TRBJ1-1,TRBD1,SARNPGGLITEAF
TRBV7-9,TRBJ2-3,TRBD2,ASSLTIGGSTDTQY
TRBV20-1,TRBJ2-3,TRBD2,SASRPEGTGGPTDTQY
TRBV2,TRBJ2-1,TRBD1,ASRARQGLGEQF
TRBV18,TRBJ1-1,NA,ASSDGWAEAF
TRBV20-1,TRBJ1-2,NA,SARVEGRDYGYT
TRBV9,TRBJ2-1,TRBD1,ASSVAPGGGWVITYNEQF
TRBV20-1,TRBJ2-1,TRBD2,SAVEPIAGGYNEQF
TRBV10-2,TRBJ1-6,TRBD1,ASSQGASYNSPLH
TRBV3-1,TRBJ1-2,TRBD1,ASSQERGQGGYT
TRBV4-2,TRBJ1-1,NA,ASSQDWGNTEAF
TRBV15,TRBJ1-2,TRBD1,ATLLDRGHYGYT
TRBV6-5,TRBJ1-5,NA,ASSWDGNQPQH
TRBV9,TRBJ2-5,TRBD1,ASSDRGGGETQY
TRBV5-1,TRBJ1-2,NA,ASSLTFGYGYT
TRBV20-1,TRBJ1-1,NA,SALQTEAF
TRBV3-1,TRBJ1-1,NA,ASSQWDGATEAF
TRBV20-1,TRBJ2-3,NA,SARVGGGSTDTQY
TRBV5-1,TRBJ2-5,TRBD2,ASSLGGTSGDYQETQY
TRBV3-1,TRBJ2-5,NA,ASSQSRKTQY
TRBV5-1,TRBJ1-1,TRBD1,ASSLARQGAGEAF
TRBV7-2,TRBJ1-2,TRBD1,ASSPYSYDREVGYT
TRBV24-1,TRBJ2-3,NA,ATQGSTDTQY
TRBV27,TRBJ2-1,TRBD2,ASSLSASGGYNEQF
TRBV11-2,TRBJ1-2,TRBD1,ASSSAGTGGLGYT
TRBV12-3/TRBV12-4,TRBJ2-3,NA,ASSLSDTQY
TRBV29-1,TRBJ1-1,NA,SVAGLGTEAF
TRBV20-1,TRBJ2-1,TRBD2,SAALAGPYNEQF
TRBV5-5,TRBJ1-2,NA,ASSSDIFNYGYT
TRBV20-1,TRBJ2-7,NA,SARRADYEQY